This T cell receptor beta chain was observed in a study of response to subunit inactivated influenza vaccine. The CDR3 covers 14 residues. V shed 4 bases and J shed 2 bases, with 12 bases lying between them. Germline V gene sequence: CDR1 SGHRS, CDR2 YFSETQ. MiXCR, run by TCRdb on the RT-PCR reads, gives a single entry per CDR3 protein. The top ten hold roughly 13% of the sample, which has 560,000 or so distinct CDR3 sequences, approximately 7.1% seen once. This clonotype was counted ten times or more. The TCR originated in a man aged 50-75 years who received an inactivated influenza vaccine. The chain uses TRBV5-1 and TRBJ1-1; D not resolved. The sample in question was PBMCs from blood, obtained less than 30 months after vaccination. CDR3 sequence (DNA): TGCGCCAGCAGCCCGCTTGACGGCAACACTGAAGCTTTCTTT. It is translated as CASSPLDGNTEAFF. Drawing the rest from reference TRBV5-1 and TRBJ1-1, the complete variable domain is KAGVTQTPRYLIKTRGQQVTLSCSPISGHRSVSWYQQTPGQGLQFLFEYFSETQRNKGNFPGRFSGRQFSNSRSEMNVSTLELGDSALYLCASSPLDGNTEAFFGQGTRLTVV.